This T cell receptor (beta chain) came from a study of blood T cell repertoires in COVID-19. Per germline, CDR1 SGDLS and CDR2 YYNGEE. CDR3 length: 12 amino acids. Trimming removed 0 bases from V and 8 bases from J, with 8 bases in between. No more than 2 weeks before study entry, exposed participants had met a case of COVID-19. On this clone itself: Other DNA sequences in the same sample also yield this CDR3.

Profiling relied on immunoSEQ multiplex PCR, and the TCRdb table lists in-frame clones only, not all of them. The top ten hold approximately 4.1% of the sample, which has around 320,000 clones, roughly 90% seen once. The chain employs TRBV9 and TRBJ1-2; maybe TRBD1 (6 bases). The clonotype originates from a woman aged 30 to 39 who had been exposed to COVID-19. Sample: PBMCs or T cells enriched from blood (not recorded which). The chain's CDR3 is CASSVGGGGYTF. CDR3 bases: TGTGCCAGCAGCGTAGGAGGGGGAGGCTACACCTTC.